Presented here are 17 T cell receptor beta chains from one specimen sequenced in a study of cytomegalovirus exposure and HLA in healthy donors. The PCR contained 60 Vbeta and 13 Jbeta primers. Libraries were prepared by immunoSEQ multiplex PCR; TCRdb keeps only in-frame clonotypes and omits some of them. The sample has 110,000 to 150,000 clones, 75% to 90% seen once. Sample: PBMCs. The receptors come from a female donor in good health and CMV-seronegative.

The rearrangement uses TRBV28 and TRBJ1-5, with 8 bases lining up with TRBD1. This CDR3 is 15 amino acids long. Germline assignment: CDR1 MDHEN and CDR2 SYDVKM. Unmatched junction bases numbered 6, after V lost 5 bases and J lost 3 bases. The CDR3 loop reads CASSVRQGFNQPQHF. DNA of the CDR3: TGTGCCAGCAGTGTAAGACAGGGGTTCAATCAGCCCCAGCATTTT.

This clone was picked up one time. The rearrangement joins TRBV11-2 to TRBJ1-2; 7 positions match TRBD1. The CDR3 is 14 residues long. V dropped 5 bases and J dropped 7; count of bases not matched to a gene: 10. From germline, CDR1 is SGHAT and CDR2 FQNNGV. The CDR3 DNA is TGTGCCAGCAGCCCCGCGGTAGGGGGCGGTGGCTACACCTTC. It yields the protein CASSPAVGGGGYTF.

This clone is a singleton in its sample. The chain carries TRBV5-1 and TRBJ1-4, with D perhaps TRBD1 (5 bases). Germline-derived CDR1 and CDR2 are SGHRS and YFSETQ. The CDR3 extends over 15 amino acids. Trimming took off 0 bases at V and 4 bases at J, with 10 bases between the two ends. The CDR3 loop is CASSLAEGVNEKLFF. The CDR3 DNA sequence: TGCGCCAGCAGCTTGGCGGAAGGGGTTAATGAAAAACTGTTTTTT.

This CDR3 is CASSPGRKRNEQFF. CDR3 sequence (DNA): TGTGCCAGCAGCCCCGGTAGAAAGAGGAATGAGCAGTTCTTC. The chain has TRBV5-6 and TRBJ2-1; unclear D gene. Germline-derived CDR1 and CDR2 are SGHDT and YYEEEE. This CDR3 is built from 14 residues. V was trimmed by 4 bases and J by 7 bases, leaving 15 bases between them.

The chain combines TRBV4-2 with TRBJ1-5; 8 bases fit TRBD1. The CDR3 covers 17 residues. Trimming removed 4 bases from V and 7 bases from J; junction bases left unmatched: 15. Germline loops: CDR1 LGHNA, CDR2 YNFKEQ. The CDR3 bases are TGTGCCAGCAGCCGTCGAAGGGGACAGGTATTTTGGCAGCCCCAGCATTTT. Translation gives CASSRRRGQVFWQPQHF.

CDR3 coding DNA: TGTGCCACCAGCAGCGGGGGGGTAACTAATGAAAAACTGTTTTTT. It is translated as CATSSGGVTNEKLFF. The chain uses TRBV15 and TRBJ1-4; D is perhaps TRBD1 (5 bases). V dropped 3 bases and J dropped 1 base, with 9 bases sitting between them. The germline CDR1 and CDR2 sequences are LNHNV and YYDKDF (reference sequence). The CDR3 extends over 15 amino acids.

This chain uses TRBV6-4 with TRBJ2-7, with TRBD1 matching over 11 bases. This CDR3 region has 14 residues. CDR1 and CDR2 (germline): MRHNA, SNTAGT. Trimming at V came to 3 bases and at J to 3 bases, leaving 1 base not matched to a gene. CDR3 in amino acids: CASSEGTGGYEQYF. Here the CDR3 DNA reads TGTGCCAGCAGTGAGGGGACAGGGGGCTACGAGCAGTACTTC.

The chain has TRBV7-6 and TRBJ2-3; the match to TRBD2 covers 12 bases. Germline-derived CDR1 and CDR2 are SGHVS and FNYEAQ. Trimming removed 5 bases from V and 0 bases from J; junction bases left unmatched: 9. CDR3 length: 18 residues. CDR3 region: CASSVGLAGMTSTDTQYF. The CDR3 DNA reads TGTGCCAGCAGCGTTGGACTAGCGGGGATGACTAGCACAGATACGCAGTATTTT.

The genes are TRBV4-1 and TRBJ2-2, with 9 bases that match TRBD1. In germline, CDR1 is MGHRA, CDR2 YSYEKL. The CDR3 extends over 18 amino acids. Trimming removed 0 bases from V and 5 bases from J; junction bases left unmatched: 10. The DNA of the CDR3 is TGCGCCAGCAGCCAAGATGGAGGAGACAGGGGGTGGACCGGGGAGCTGTTTTTT. It translates to CASSQDGGDRGWTGELFF.

The sample holds one count of this clone. This chain links TRBV29-1 with TRBJ2-7; 13 bases match TRBD2. The CDR3 spans 13 residues. Germline assignment: CDR1 SQVTM and CDR2 ANQGSEA. Unmatched junction bases numbered 4, after V lost 7 bases and J lost 4 bases. The CDR3 coding sequence is TGCAGCGCCACGGGACTAGCGGGATACGAGCAGTACTTC. It codes for CSATGLAGYEQYF.

The V gene is TRBV19, the J gene TRBJ2-7; D is uncertain. V was shortened by 4 bases and J by 2 bases, with 15 bases between the two germline ends. Germline assignment: CDR1 LNHDA and CDR2 SQIVND (reference sequence). The CDR3 has 15 residues. The DNA for the CDR3 is TGTGCCAGTAGTACCCTCGTGGGCGCGACCTACGAGCAGTACTTC. Translation gives CASSTLVGATYEQYF.

The gene calls are TRBV5-6 and TRBJ2-7; 9 nucleotides agree with TRBD1. V shed 2 bases and J 1 base; nucleotides not matched to a gene: 1. The CDR3 is 14 amino acids. Germline values: CDR1 SGHDT, CDR2 YYEEEE. The CDR3 is CASSFGTGSYEQYF. CDR3 sequence (DNA): TGTGCCAGCAGCTTCGGGACAGGGTCCTACGAGCAGTACTTC.

This chain joins TRBV29-1 and TRBJ2-5; TRBD2 aligns across 7 bases. This CDR3 region has 15 residues. From germline, CDR1 is SQVTM and CDR2 ANQGSEA. Trimming took 2 bases from V and 6 from J; bases not matched to a gene: 12. As DNA, the CDR3 is TGCAGCGTTGAAAAGAGGCGGGAGTTGGGGAAGACCCAGTACTTC. Its translation: CSVEKRRELGKTQYF.

The V gene is TRBV28, the J gene TRBJ1-4; 10 bases are a match to TRBD1. V gave up 4 bases and J gave up 6 bases; unmatched junction bases: 5. CDR1 is MDHEN and CDR2 is SYDVKM in the germline V gene. This CDR3 region has 15 residues. The CDR3 is CASSSRQGADEKLFF. The DNA of the CDR3 is TGTGCCAGCAGTTCCAGACAGGGGGCGGATGAAAAACTGTTTTTT.

The V call is TRBV11-2, the J call TRBJ2-1; no firm D call. Germline CDR1 reads SGHAT; CDR2 reads FQNNGV. With 3 bases removed from V and 2 bases from J, the gap between germline ends came to 8 bases. This CDR3 spans 14 amino acids. The CDR3 DNA sequence: TGTGCCAGCAGCTTTATCGCGGCCTACAATGAGCAGTTCTTC. This sequence encodes CASSFIAAYNEQFF.

This chain joins TRBV7-9 and TRBJ2-3; TRBD2 matches at 12 bases. The CDR3 contains 19 residues. J lost 4 bases, V lost 1 base, and 12 bases had no gene match. Germline CDR1 SEHNR, CDR2 FQNEAQ (reference sequence). The CDR3 nucleotides are TGTGCCAGCAGCTTAGGCTTGGCTAGCGGGAGGGCCTTCGCAGATACGCAGTATTTT. Amino acids: CASSLGLASGRAFADTQYF.

This clone was recorded a few times. This rearrangement joins TRBV25-1 to TRBJ2-2; 11 bases are a match to TRBD1. This CDR3 is 14 amino acids long. Germline CDR1 MGHDK, CDR2 SYGVNS. Unmatched junction bases numbered 5, after V lost 7 bases and J lost 7 bases. CDR3 sequence (DNA): TGTGCCAGCACTCCGGGACAGGGGGACGGGGAGCTGTTTTTT. Its protein product is CASTPGQGDGELFF.